The 17 T cell receptor beta chains given below trace back to one sample, sequenced in a study of beta chain features in type 1 diabetes. No cognate antigen is known for these TCRs. General observations from the study: Significant though moderate, a shortening of TCRB CDR3s appeared in all four CD4+ subsets of Type 1 diabetes patients.

The whole isolated RNA underwent reverse transcription, so sequencing captured expressed TCRB transcripts. TCRdb's table, derived via immunoSEQ multiplex PCR, lists solely in-frame clones and lacks some. The sample holds 150,000 to 200,000 clones, 50% to 70% seen once. Source material: naive CD4+ T cells from blood. These receptors were taken from a man aged 25-45 years with type 1 diabetes.

The chain combines TRBV4-1 with TRBJ2-5, with D hard to call. From germline, CDR1 is MGHRA and CDR2 YSYEKL. The CDR3 spans 13 residues. V gave up 1 base and J gave up 4 bases, with 7 bases separating them. The CDR3 loop is CASSQGVRETQYF. The DNA for the CDR3 is TGCGCCAGCAGCCAAGGTGTGAGAGAGACCCAGTACTTC.

The chain uses TRBV30 and TRBJ2-6; D ambiguous. Per the germline V gene, CDR1 is GTSNPN and CDR2 is SVGIG (reference sequence). This CDR3 has 11 residues. The V end was cut by 8 bases, the J end by 5 bases, with 7 bases between. CDR3 residues: CARERANVLTF. The DNA of the CDR3 is TGTGCCCGAGAAAGGGCCAACGTCCTGACTTTC.

The V and J genes are TRBV29-1 and TRBJ2-7; tentatively, D is TRBD1 or TRBD2 (5 bases each). This CDR3 has 13 residues. The germline V gene encodes CDR1 SQVTM and CDR2 ANQGSEA. Trimming stripped 4 bases from V and 2 bases from J, with 12 bases between. The chain's CDR3 is CSVAGGYPYEQYF. In nucleotides, the CDR3 is TGCAGCGTTGCTGGGGGTTACCCCTACGAGCAGTACTTC.

This chain connects TRBV10-2 to TRBJ2-1, with unresolved D. CDR1 WSHSY and CDR2 SAAADI come from the germline V gene. The CDR3 consists of 12 residues. Trimming pared 2 bases from V and 6 bases from J, leaving 5 bases between. CDR3 coding DNA: TGCGCCAGCAGTGAGCTCAGCAATGAGCAGTTCTTC. Its protein is CASSELSNEQFF.

V is TRBV30 and J is TRBJ2-3; D is ambiguous. Germline CDR1 and CDR2: GTSNPN and SVGIG (reference sequence). V dropped 0 bases and J dropped 2 bases, with 18 bases sitting between them. The CDR3 covers 17 residues. CDR3 in amino acids: CAWSVRRLTYSTDTQYF. Here the CDR3 DNA reads TGTGCCTGGAGTGTAAGAAGGCTAACTTATTCCACAGATACGCAGTATTTT.

This clone was seen only a few times. The chain is built from TRBV5-1 and TRBJ2-7; the match to TRBD2 covers 11 bases. This CDR3 has 17 amino acids. Germline V gives CDR1 SGHRS, CDR2 YFSETQ. V shed 0 bases, J shed 3 bases, and the junction held 8 bases outside the gene matches. The CDR3 coding sequence is TGCGCCAGCAGCTTGGTATCTAGCGGGGGGAAAGTCTACGAGCAGTACTTC. It specifies CASSLVSSGGKVYEQYF.

This clone has only a few counts. This rearrangement joins TRBV7-9 to TRBJ2-5; D gene ambiguous. The CDR3 contains 16 residues. The V gene's germline CDR1 is SEHNR and CDR2 FQNEAQ (reference sequence). V was pared by 4 bases and J by 4 bases, with 19 bases between. The CDR3 nucleotides read TGTGCCAGCAGCTCCCCTCGGCAGGAATCCCGAGAGACCCAGTACTTC. It codes for CASSSPRQESRETQYF.

The chain couples TRBV7-8 to TRBJ1-1, with 7 nucleotides matching TRBD1. The length of the CDR3 is 13 residues. Germline CDR1 SGHVS, CDR2 FQNEAQ. Unmatched junction bases numbered 2, after V lost 6 bases and J lost 1 base. The CDR3 protein is CASSRDRNTEAFF. The DNA of the CDR3 is TGTGCCAGCAGTAGGGACAGGAACACTGAAGCTTTCTTT.

The chain uses TRBV30 and TRBJ2-7; the match to TRBD1 covers 9 bases. The V and J ends lost 2 bases and 6 bases, in that order; junction bases with no gene match: 8. Looked up from germline, CDR1 is GTSNPN and CDR2 is SVGIG (reference sequence). The CDR3 has 14 amino acids. The chain's CDR3 is CAWSRGTGSGEQYF. The CDR3 coding sequence is TGTGCCTGGAGTCGGGGGACAGGGTCTGGCGAGCAGTACTTC.

The V call is TRBV19, the J call TRBJ2-1; 8 positions agree with TRBD1. V lost 5 bases to trimming and J lost 0 bases; unmatched junction nucleotides: 6. The CDR3 extends over 16 amino acids. Germline V gene data show CDR1 as LNHDA and CDR2 as SQIVND (reference sequence). This CDR3 is CASSGRQGSSYNEQFF. The DNA of the CDR3 is TGTGCCAGTAGTGGTCGACAGGGGAGCTCCTACAATGAGCAGTTCTTC.

This rearrangement joins TRBV4-1 to TRBJ1-4, with D perhaps matching TRBD1 (6 bases). The CDR3 is made up of 15 amino acids. Germline V gives CDR1 MGHRA, CDR2 YSYEKL. Trimming took 5 bases from V and 0 from J, leaving 10 bases between them. In DNA, the CDR3 is TGCGCCAGCAGCTCACAGGGCGCAACTAATGAAAAACTGTTTTTT. It specifies CASSSQGATNEKLFF.

CDR3 amino acids: CASSLATPRTQNYGYTF. The CDR3 DNA reads as TGTGCCAGCAGCTTGGCGACGCCAAGGACACAGAACTATGGCTACACCTTC. V and J are TRBV7-9 and TRBJ1-2; D might be TRBD1 (5 bases). The CDR3 covers 17 residues. Trimming took off 3 bases at V and 2 bases at J, with 19 bases between the two ends. The germline V gene encodes CDR1 SEHNR and CDR2 FQNEAQ (reference sequence).

This clone was detected a few times. This rearrangement joins TRBV4-2 to TRBJ2-4, with D possibly TRBD2 on 5 matching bases. The length of the CDR3 is 14 residues. The V gene's germline CDR1 is LGHNA and CDR2 YNFKEQ. V dropped 4 bases and J dropped 5 bases, with 12 bases sitting between them. CDR3: CASSPTGWENIQYF. The CDR3 bases are TGTGCCAGCAGCCCGACGGGGTGGGAAAACATTCAGTACTTC.

This chain uses TRBV5-1 with TRBJ2-1; 7 nucleotides match TRBD2. Germline lookup yields CDR1 SGHRS and CDR2 YFSETQ. The junction had 8 bases not matched to a gene; V was cut back by 0 bases and J by 8 bases. This CDR3 has 15 amino acids. CDR3 bases: TGCGCCAGCAGCTTGGCCGGGAGCGGGGACTATGAGCAGTTCTTC. Its translation is CASSLAGSGDYEQFF.

This sequence joins TRBV10-3 and TRBJ1-1; 8 bases match TRBD1. The germline CDR1 and CDR2 sequences are ENHRY and SYGVKD. J lost 2 bases, V lost 5 bases, and 4 bases had no gene match. This CDR3 contains 14 residues. As DNA, the CDR3 is TGTGCCATCAGTTCGACAGGGGCCAACACTGAAGCTTTCTTT. It codes for CAISSTGANTEAFF.

The chain links TRBV7-2 to TRBJ1-5, with TRBD1 matching 8 bases. CDR3 length equals 16 residues. The V gene end was trimmed by 0 bases and the J gene end by 2 bases; junction bases not matched to a gene: 3. Germline assignment: CDR1 SGHTA and CDR2 FQGNSA. The chain's CDR3 is CASSLASGGGNQPQHF. DNA for the CDR3: TGTGCCAGCAGCTTAGCATCAGGGGGCGGCAATCAGCCCCAGCATTTT. Using reference TRBV7-2 and TRBJ1-5 for the parts outside the CDR3, the full variable domain is GAGVSQSPSNKVTEKGKDVELRCDPISGHTALYWYRQSLGQGLEFLIYFQGNSAPDKSGLPSDRFSAERTGGSVSTLTIQRTQQEDSAVYLCASSLASGGGNQPQHFGDGTRLSIL.

This clone was counted a single time. The chain joins TRBV7-9 to TRBJ2-1, with D possibly being TRBD1 (5 bases). Germline V gene sequence: CDR1 SEHNR, CDR2 FQNEAQ (reference sequence). The CDR3 contains 15 residues. V lost 5 bases and J 8 bases, leaving 19 bases between the germline ends. The CDR3 coding sequence is TGTGCCAGCAGCCCGGGCAAGGGGCTAGGGGATGAGCAGTTCTTC. Translating gives CASSPGKGLGDEQFF.